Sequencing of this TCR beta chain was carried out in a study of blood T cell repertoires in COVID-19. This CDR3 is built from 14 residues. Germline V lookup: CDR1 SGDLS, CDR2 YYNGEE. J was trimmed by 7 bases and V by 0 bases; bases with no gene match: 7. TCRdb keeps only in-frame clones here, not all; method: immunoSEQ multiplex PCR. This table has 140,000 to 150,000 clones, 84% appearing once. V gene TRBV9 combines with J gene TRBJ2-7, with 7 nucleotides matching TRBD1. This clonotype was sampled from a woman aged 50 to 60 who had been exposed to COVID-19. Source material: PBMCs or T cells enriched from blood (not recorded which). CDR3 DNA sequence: TGTGCCAGCAGCGTAGTCGGGGACAGCCTTGAGCAGTACTTC. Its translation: CASSVVGDSLEQYF.